These T cell receptor beta chains were read from a single sample in a study of T-cell reconstitution after alpha-beta-depleted transplantation in children. TCRdb independently ran MiXCR on the PCR reads; one entry per CDR3 protein. The data contain more than 15,000 distinct CDR3 sequences, around 11% of them singletons. Source: PBMCs, mostly from graft donor cells, taken 180 days after TCRalphabeta/CD19-depleted stem cell transplant. The receptors derive from a boy younger than two who had a stem cell transplant for Wiskott-Aldrich syndrome, so the T cells may come from the graft donor. The CDR3 runs from the conserved cysteine through the conserved F or W. The D gene is left open where the match is weak. Clone size appears in some rows only: once, few, many, or a class for an expanded clone.

>TRBJ1-1|few|13|TRBV7-9|NA
CASSLWRGTEAFF
TGTGCCAGCAGCTTATGGCGAGGGACTGAAGCTTTCTTT
>TRBJ2-1|NA|18|TRBV11-2|TRBD2
CASSFSGSGGVIPNEQFF
TGTGCCAGCAGCTTCTCGGGTAGCGGGGGAGTTATACCCAATGAGCAGTTCTTC
>TRBJ2-7|NA|13|TRBV7-2|NA
CASSTRQTYEQYF
TGTGCCAGCAGCACGCGACAGACCTACGAGCAGTACTTC
>TRBJ1-1|NA|13|TRBV5-1|NA
CASSLTVNTEAFF
TGCGCCAGCAGCTTGACAGTGAACACTGAAGCTTTCTTT
>TRBJ2-7|many|16|TRBV27|TRBD2
CASSRPRTSGSYEQYF
TGTGCCAGCAGCCGGCCCAGGACTAGCGGATCCTACGAGCAGTACTTC
>TRBJ2-7|few|14|TRBV12-3/TRBV12-4|NA
CASSLRPYKGEQYF
TGTGCCAGCAGCCTTAGACCCTACAAGGGGGAGCAGTACTTC
>TRBJ1-2|many|12|TRBV20-1|NA
CSVRVENYGYTF
TGCAGTGTTCGGGTCGAGAACTATGGCTACACCTTC
>TRBJ1-1|few|14|TRBV6-1|NA
CASSVGPTNTEAFF
TGTGCCAGCAGTGTGGGACCGACGAACACTGAAGCTTTCTTT
>TRBJ1-2|few|13|TRBV20-1|NA
CSASPQANYGYTF
TGCAGTGCTAGCCCACAGGCTAACTATGGCTACACCTTC
>TRBJ2-1|many|14|TRBV6-5|TRBD1
CASSYGVRGLEQFF
TGTGCCAGCAGTTACGGGGTCAGGGGGTTAGAGCAGTTCTTC
>TRBJ2-5|NA|16|TRBV4-2|NA
CASSPGQGFFAETQYF
TGTGCCAGCAGCCCTGGGCAGGGATTTTTTGCGGAGACCCAGTACTTC
>TRBJ1-2|few|13|TRBV7-8|NA
CASSRFRDYGYTF
TGTGCCAGCAGCCGGTTTCGAGACTATGGCTACACCTTC